The TCR beta chain described here comes from a study of cytomegalovirus exposure and HLA in healthy donors. The data were produced by immunoSEQ multiplex PCR, yet TCRdb's version contains in-frame clones alone and is incomplete. The data show roughly 170,000 clones, 65% to 85% seen once. The CDR3 totals 12 residues. Looked up from germline, CDR1 is LNHDA and CDR2 is SQIVND (reference sequence). The V end lost 10 bases, the J end lost 1 base, and 10 bases lay between the germline ends. The chain employs TRBV19 and TRBJ1-2; D perhaps matches TRBD1 (6 bases). This receptor was obtained from a woman younger than 30 in good health and CMV-seropositive. The source material was PBMCs. The CDR3 nucleotides read TGTGCCACCGGGACACGTAACTATGGCTACACCTTC. Its translation is CATGTRNYGYTF.